Listed here are 5 T cell receptor beta chains from one sample, sequenced in a study of blood T cell repertoires in COVID-19. Profiled with immunoSEQ multiplex PCR; TCRdb holds only in-frame clones, not every one. There are roughly 290,000 clones in the sample; around 88% occur only once, and approximately 5.7% lies in the top ten. Input material: PBMCs or T cells enriched from blood (not recorded which). Every receptor here comes from a woman in her thirties or forties who had recovered from COVID-19.

The V gene is TRBV6-1, the J gene TRBJ2-5, with a tentative D call TRBD2 (5 bases). Germline V CDR1 and CDR2: MNHNS, SASEGT. Trimming cost V 3 bases and J 5 bases, with 10 bases left between them. The CDR3 is 13 amino acids. DNA for the CDR3: TGTGCCAGCAGTGATGGGGAGAGGGAGACCCAGTACTTC. It is translated as CASSDGERETQYF.

A few counts support this clone. The J gene is TRBJ1-2, the V gene TRBV28; D is perhaps TRBD1 (6 bases). CDR1 is MDHEN, CDR2 SYDVKM, per germline. The length of the CDR3 is 16 residues. Trimming removed 6 bases at V and 5 bases at J, with 22 bases between. CDR3 region: CASSRVVGLGGYGYTF. DNA for the CDR3: TGTGCCAGCAGCCGGGTTGTGGGCCTAGGGGGTTATGGCTACACCTTC.

This clone has only one observation. The chain carries TRBV7-2 and TRBJ1-1; D is possibly TRBD1 (6 bases). V dropped 4 bases and J dropped 5 bases, with 11 bases sitting between them. The CDR3 has 13 residues. The germline V gene has CDR1 SGHTA and CDR2 FQGNSA. The DNA of the CDR3 is TGTGCCAGCAGCTCAATAGGGGGAACTGAAGCTTTCTTT. Protein product: CASSSIGGTEAFF.

The genes are TRBV9 and TRBJ1-1; no firm D call. Germline CDR1 is SGDLS and CDR2 is YYNGEE. Trimming pared 1 base from V and 0 bases from J, leaving 7 bases between. The CDR3 sequence is 14 residues long. CDR3 amino acids: CASSVTGLNTEAFF. The CDR3 DNA follows: TGTGCCAGCAGCGTAACGGGATTGAACACTGAAGCTTTCTTT.

The chain employs TRBV2 and TRBJ2-7; D perhaps matches TRBD2 (6 bases). The CDR3 is 16 amino acids. Trimming stripped 6 bases from V and 0 bases from J, with 18 bases between. Germline assignment: CDR1 SNHLY and CDR2 FYNNEI. DNA for the CDR3: TGTGCCAGCAGAAACCCGGGACGGAGGGACTCCTACGAGCAGTACTTC. Encoded protein: CASRNPGRRDSYEQYF. Complete variable domain (other parts from reference TRBV2 and TRBJ2-7): EPEVTQTPSHQVTQMGQEVILRCVPISNHLYFYWYRQILGQKVEFLVSFYNNEISEKSEIFDDQFSVERPDGSNFTLKIRSTKLEDSAMYFCASRNPGRRDSYEQYFGPGTRLTVT.